A selection of T cell receptor beta chains follows, all from one sample in a study of T-cell memory formation after mild COVID-19. TCRdb re-called the 5' RACE reads with MiXCR, one entry per CDR3 protein. The sample includes about 390,000 distinct CDR3 sequences, more than 15% of them seen just once. The sample consisted of PBMCs or a T cell subset sorted from them (not recorded which). The receptors come from a young man who had mild COVID-19 (a few samples of this study predate the infection). Cell type and time point are not known. Each CDR3 is given with its conserved first and last residue. The order of the fields is CDR3 protein, CDR3 DNA, J gene, V gene, clone size, D gene. The D gene is left open where the match is weak. Rows give clone size only sometimes, using once, few, many, or a class for an expanded clone.

CASSYRGMNTEAFF | TGTGCCAGCAGTTACCGGGGGATGAACACTGAAGCTTTCTTT | TRBJ1-1 | TRBV6-5 | - | -
CASSLLNQPQHF | TGTGCCAGCAGTTTGCTCAATCAGCCCCAGCATTTT | TRBJ1-5 | TRBV7-9 | many | -
CSARPTSAVRNTGELFF | TGCAGTGCTAGGCCAACTAGCGCGGTTAGAAACACCGGGGAGCTGTTTTTT | TRBJ2-2 | TRBV20-1 | few | TRBD2
CASSLRGGHYNEQFF | TGTGCCAGCAGTCTCCGGGGGGGCCACTACAATGAGCAGTTCTTC | TRBJ2-1 | TRBV7-8 | - | TRBD2
CASHSAVLNEQYF | TGTGCCAGCCACTCCGCCGTCCTTAACGAGCAGTACTTC | TRBJ2-7 | TRBV6-2/TRBV6-3 | - | -
CASSALGAAQETQYF | TGTGCCAGCTCAGCTCTTGGGGCGGCTCAAGAGACCCAGTACTTC | TRBJ2-5 | TRBV18 | few | -
CASSLHFGANVLTF | TGCGCCAGCAGCTTGCACTTTGGGGCCAACGTCCTGACTTTC | TRBJ2-6 | TRBV5-1 | - | -
CASTMDYEQYF | TGTGCCAGCACCATGGACTACGAGCAGTACTTC | TRBJ2-7 | TRBV6-2/TRBV6-3 | few | -
CASRETTGNSYEQYF | TGTGCCAGCAGGGAAACAACAGGGAATTCCTACGAGCAGTACTTC | TRBJ2-7 | TRBV27 | few | -
CASSPELAGGPDTQYF | TGCGCCAGCAGCCCCGAACTAGCGGGGGGGCCAGATACGCAGTATTTT | TRBJ2-3 | TRBV4-3 | many | TRBD2
CASSEVVWARGNQPQHF | TGTGCCAGCAGTGAAGTTGTATGGGCCAGGGGAAATCAGCCCCAGCATTTT | TRBJ1-5 | TRBV6-1 | - | -
CASSFGTDTGELFF | TGTGCCAGCAGTTTTGGGACTGACACCGGGGAGCTGTTTTTT | TRBJ2-2 | TRBV12-3/TRBV12-4 | few | -
CASRGPGWGYTF | TGTGCCAGTCGGGGGCCGGGCTGGGGCTACACCTTC | TRBJ1-2 | TRBV7-8 | - | -
CASSPRGLATDTQYF | TGTGCCAGCAGTCCGAGGGGACTAGCGACAGATACGCAGTATTTT | TRBJ2-3 | TRBV11-3 | - | TRBD2
CASSVVGASRETQYF | TGTGCCAGCAGTGTCGTTGGGGCAAGCCGAGAGACCCAGTACTTC | TRBJ2-5 | TRBV7-9 | few | -
CASSPAGGTQPQHF | TGTGCCAGCAGCCCTGCGGGGGGGACGCAGCCCCAGCATTTT | TRBJ1-5 | TRBV12-3/TRBV12-4 | - | -
CASSLGGGEIEQFF | TGCGCCAGCAGCTTGGGAGGGGGAGAGATTGAGCAGTTCTTC | TRBJ2-1 | TRBV5-1 | - | -
CASSAGTSGQETQYF | TGTGCCAGCAGCGCAGGGACTAGCGGTCAAGAGACCCAGTACTTC | TRBJ2-5 | TRBV7-9 | - | TRBD2
CASSVVAGVSGEQFF | TGTGCCAGCAGTGTCGTAGCGGGGGTATCGGGTGAGCAGTTCTTC | TRBJ2-1 | TRBV6-4 | - | TRBD2
CASSQGGVEPRSYEQYF | TGTGCCAGCAGCCAAGGAGGGGTAGAACCCCGCTCCTACGAGCAGTACTTC | TRBJ2-7 | TRBV4-2 | many | -
CAISRRGSGTIQETQYF | TGTGCCATCAGCCGGAGGGGCTCAGGCACCATCCAAGAGACCCAGTACTTC | TRBJ2-5 | TRBV10-3 | few | -
CASSFSGGGSSETQYF | TGCGCCAGCAGCTTCAGCGGGGGGGGCAGCTCAGAGACCCAGTACTTC | TRBJ2-5 | TRBV5-1 | - | TRBD2
CASSQAGGPQHF | TGTGCCAGCAGCCAAGCTGGAGGGCCCCAGCATTTT | TRBJ1-5 | TRBV14 | - | -
CASTSTGGTEAFF | TGTGCCAGCACCTCGACAGGAGGCACTGAAGCTTTCTTT | TRBJ1-1 | TRBV12-3/TRBV12-4 | few | -
CASGVLRNTEAFF | TGCGCCAGCGGGGTGTTGCGGAACACTGAAGCTTTCTTT | TRBJ1-1 | TRBV5-1 | many | -
CASSSAANSGNTIYF | TGTGCCAGCAGCTCCGCCGCGAACTCTGGAAACACCATATATTTT | TRBJ1-3 | TRBV7-3 | few | -
CASSLRQGAIHEQFF | TGTGCCAGCAGTTTGCGTCAGGGGGCAATCCATGAGCAGTTCTTC | TRBJ2-1 | TRBV12-3/TRBV12-4 | few | TRBD1
CASSSGTAGSPLHF | TGTGCCAGCAGCTCCGGGACAGCAGGTTCACCCCTCCACTTT | TRBJ1-6 | TRBV7-2 | few | TRBD1
CASSGGTGGFRYEQYF | TGTGCCAGCAGCGGCGGGACAGGGGGCTTTCGGTACGAGCAGTACTTC | TRBJ2-7 | TRBV5-5 | - | TRBD1
CASSFFRGIIEYEQYF | TGTGCCAGCAGCTTTTTCAGGGGGATAATAGAGTACGAGCAGTACTTC | TRBJ2-7 | TRBV7-2 | many | TRBD1
CASGTGGDSPLHF | TGTGCCAGCGGGACCGGGGGGGATTCACCCCTCCACTTT | TRBJ1-6 | TRBV6-1 | once | -
CSVEDRGSDEQFF | TGCAGCGTTGAAGACAGGGGTTCCGATGAGCAGTTCTTC | TRBJ2-1 | TRBV29-1 | - | -
CASSFSDRGEQFF | TGTGCCAGCAGCTTTTCGGACAGAGGAGAGCAGTTCTTC | TRBJ2-1 | TRBV11-2 | - | -
CASSLDRTTSSYEQYF | TGTGCCAGTAGTCTCGACAGGACTACCTCCTCCTACGAGCAGTACTTC | TRBJ2-7 | TRBV19 | many | -
CSVERTYGYTF | TGCAGCGTTGAGAGAACCTATGGCTACACCTTC | TRBJ1-2 | TRBV29-1 | - | -
CASSLVWADGELFF | TGTGCCAGCAGCTTAGTCTGGGCAGACGGGGAGCTGTTTTTT | TRBJ2-2 | TRBV7-2 | few | -
CASSPHAYTQYF | TGTGCCAGCAGTCCCCATGCGTATACGCAGTATTTT | TRBJ2-3 | TRBV28 | - | -
CASSPPGHTDTQYF | TGTGCCAGCAGCCCCCCGGGGCACACAGATACGCAGTATTTT | TRBJ2-3 | TRBV7-3 | - | -
CSAQIDPGQTNYGYTF | TGCAGTGCTCAAATTGATCCGGGACAGACTAACTATGGCTACACCTTC | TRBJ1-2 | TRBV20-1 | - | TRBD1
CASSQGTVLSYNEQFF | TGCGCCAGCAGCCAAGGGACAGTCCTCTCCTACAATGAGCAGTTCTTC | TRBJ2-1 | TRBV4-3 | - | -
CSSDGGVGPQHF | TGCAGTTCTGACGGGGGCGTTGGGCCCCAGCATTTT | TRBJ1-5 | TRBV20-1 | - | -
CASSQGDRGDGYTF | TGCGCCAGCAGCCAAGGGGACAGGGGAGATGGCTACACCTTC | TRBJ1-2 | TRBV4-1 | few | TRBD1
CASSLGTWTFTDTQYF | TGTGCCAGCAGCCTCGGAACTTGGACCTTCACAGATACGCAGTATTTT | TRBJ2-3 | TRBV7-8 | - | -
CASSLNQGLGTDTQYF | TGTGCTAGCAGCTTAAATCAGGGGTTAGGCACAGATACGCAGTATTTT | TRBJ2-3 | TRBV7-7 | - | -
CASSIMNYGYTF | TGTGCCAGCAGCATCATGAACTATGGCTACACCTTC | TRBJ1-2 | TRBV5-5 | - | -
CASSGGYSNQPQHF | TGTGCCAGCAGTGGGGGTTATAGCAATCAGCCCCAGCATTTT | TRBJ1-5 | TRBV2 | few | -
CASNPDSFGTDTQYF | TGTGCCAGCAACCCGGACAGTTTCGGTACAGATACGCAGTATTTT | TRBJ2-3 | TRBV27 | few | -